This paragraph covers one T cell receptor (beta chain) sequence. This clone's antigen is unknown. Base qualities are not provided; no much larger clone lies one nucleotide away. Genomic DNA from frozen pancreas tissue was processed for repertoire sequencing. The DNeasy Blood and Tissue Kit was used to extract 2-3 ug of genomic DNA from umbilical cord blood or frozen pancreas. This entry comes from a study of fetal regulatory T cell absence and autoimmunity (dated by TCRdb to 2017 to 2019). General notes on the study: The IPEX patients showed exocrine pancreas autoimmunity in the absence of clinical diabetes.

Amplification and barcoding of TCRbeta CDR3 regions were carried out by two-step multiplex PCR on the immunoSEQ human TCRbeta survey platform. Libraries were sequenced on Illumina instruments, and IgH from the same samples was sequenced in parallel. Concerning the study's data processing: To remove PCR and sequencing errors, raw reads were filtered against the IMGT V, D, J definitions and then binned using a nearest-neighbor algorithm. A clone was defined by an identical nucleotide sequence, and differential abundance between tissues was tested with a Fisher exact test for each clone at a pFDR threshold of p<0.01. Clones with frequencies too low for statistical inference were excluded by a minimum inclusion filter of 10 in either sample. The immunoSEQ Analyzer was used for pairwise clonal comparisons, while IMGT tools were used to assess gene family usage. In TCRdb, the immuneACCESS table is reduced to in-frame sequences with V and J assigned. These tables do not hold every clone; where another copy was compared, an unresolved V gene accounts for under half, and the others remain unexplained. Clone size and the V and J calls come from that table; the DNA yielded D and trimming. This sample is represented by 85,000 to 100,000 clones; about three quarters of them were singletons. The ten largest clones capture 2% of the sample.

For CDR1 and CDR2, the germline V gene (reference sequence) lists GTSNPN and SVGIG. From the cysteine up to the phenylalanine, the CDR3 has a length of 11 residues. The only DNA kept is the CDR3, 33 bases in frame from the first base. V loses 4 bases, J loses 8 bases, and the germline ends lie 11 bases apart. Overall results and qualifications from the work: The TCR compartment showed significant oligoclonal enrichment in pancreas versus cord blood, with some top clones over 100-fold enriched. The oligoclonal enrichment was interpreted as support for antigen-driven autoimmunity in the pancreas before birth in IPEX syndrome. TRB gene family usage was found to be broadly similar between cord blood and pancreas and to resemble published neonatal and adult repertoires.

Source material: pancreas tissue. The chain links TRBV30 with TRBJ1-2; no confident D gene assignment can be made. The TCR originated in a male donor with IPEX syndrome. The DNA is as follows: TGTGCCTGGAAGAGGCGGGGAGGCTACACCTTC. Its product reads: CAWKRRGGYTF.